These T cell receptor beta chains were read from a single sample in a study of naive and memory T cell subsets. MiXCR, applied by TCRdb to the 5' RACE reads, yields one record per CDR3 protein. The sample lists 30,000 to 40,000 distinct CDR3 sequences, around 17% occurring once. These receptors came from a female donor in good health. The CDR3 runs from the conserved cysteine through the conserved F or W. A D gene is named only where the DNA matches it firmly. Clone size, where shown, is once, few, many, or a class for clones that have expanded.

- TRBJ2-1 - TRBV4-1 TGCGCCAGCAGCCAATTCGGGGAATTTCGTTACAATGAGCAGTTCTTC CASSQFGEFRYNEQFF
- TRBJ2-1 few TRBV12-3/TRBV12-4 TGTGCCAGCAGTCACCCGGCACAGGTGCAGTTCTTC CASSHPAQVQFF
TRBD1 TRBJ2-1 many TRBV27 TGTGCCAGCAGTCCTGGGACAGGGGAACAGTTCTTC CASSPGTGEQFF
- TRBJ1-2 many TRBV29-1 TGCAGCGTTGTCGTGGCGGAGGTGGGTGGCTACACCTTC CSVVVAEVGGYTF
- TRBJ1-3 few TRBV15 TGTGCCACCAGCAGACCAGCGACAGGATCTGGAAACACCATATATTTT CATSRPATGSGNTIYF
TRBD2 TRBJ2-1 medium-sized TRBV20-1 TGCAGTGCTCATAGCGGGGGGTTTTACAATGAGCAGTTCTTC CSAHSGGFYNEQFF
- TRBJ1-2 few TRBV20-1 TGCAGTGCTAGGGGGGGCTACACCTTC CSARGGYTF
- TRBJ1-1 many TRBV11-3 TGTGCCAGCAGCAGGGACGGATCATTGAACACTGAAGCTTTCTTT CASSRDGSLNTEAFF
TRBD2 TRBJ2-5 many TRBV20-1 TGCAGTGCTTACGGACTAGGGGCCCAAGAGACCCAGTACTTC CSAYGLGAQETQYF
TRBD1 TRBJ1-3 few TRBV10-3 TGTGCCATCAGTGAGTCGCTACCACAGGGGAACACCATATATTTT CAISESLPQGNTIYF
TRBD1 TRBJ1-1 - TRBV10-3 TGTGCCACCGAACAGGAAGGACAGGGGACCACTGAAGCTTTCTTT CATEQEGQGTTEAFF
- TRBJ2-5 few TRBV6-5 TGTGCCAGCAGTTACTCGAGAGAGACCCAGTACTTC CASSYSRETQYF
TRBD2 TRBJ2-1 few TRBV5-1 TGCGCCAGCAGCAACGGGGGGGCCTTCCATGAGCAGTTCTTC CASSNGGAFHEQFF
- TRBJ1-3 few TRBV7-2 TGTGCCAGCAGCCACTCCACCGGGACGGGAGGAAACACCATATATTTT CASSHSTGTGGNTIYF
- TRBJ2-5 many TRBV29-1 TGCAGCACACAGGCGGACCCAGCGACCCAGTACTTC CSTQADPATQYF
- TRBJ1-4 - TRBV5-1 TGCGCCAGCAGCTCCCCGGCCACTAATGAAAAACTGTTTTTT CASSSPATNEKLFF
TRBD2 TRBJ2-7 many TRBV6-5 TGTGCCAGCAGTTGGGCGTCGCGGGGGAGCTACGAGCAGTACTTC CASSWASRGSYEQYF
- TRBJ2-1 many TRBV12-3/TRBV12-4 TGTGCCAGCAGATCACCGATGGTGGATGAGCAGTTCTTC CASRSPMVDEQFF
- TRBJ1-1 many TRBV20-1 TGCAGTGCTTTCTCCGTCTACGACGGGGCTGAAGCTTTCTTT CSAFSVYDGAEAFF
- TRBJ1-2 many TRBV6-5 TGTGCCAGCAGCCCACTTGGGGGTGGCTACACCTTC CASSPLGGGYTF
- TRBJ1-2 - TRBV20-1 TGCAGTGCTAGAGATTCTTACAGAAACTATGGCGACACCTTC CSARDSYRNYGDTF
- TRBJ1-1 many TRBV29-1 TGCAGCGTTGAAGTACGGGACAACACTGAAGCTTTCTTT CSVEVRDNTEAFF
- TRBJ1-2 few TRBV6-2/TRBV6-3 TGTGCCAGCAGTTACTCGGCATACTATGGCTACACCTTC CASSYSAYYGYTF
- TRBJ1-2 many TRBV6-5 TGTGCCAGCATAAACCCCGGCGGAGGGTATGGCTACACCTTC CASINPGGGYGYTF
TRBD2 TRBJ2-2 - TRBV20-1 TGCAGTGTTCATCGGGCCAGCGGGGGGCCCACGGGGGAGCTGTTTTTT CSVHRASGGPTGELFF
- TRBJ2-1 many TRBV12-3/TRBV12-4 TGTGCCAGCAGTTTAGGGTCCCACAATGAGCAGTTCTTC CASSLGSHNEQFF
- TRBJ1-2 - TRBV5-6 TGTGCCAGCAGCCTAGATTACGGCTACACCTTC CASSLDYGYTF
TRBD1 TRBJ1-4 - TRBV27 TGTGCCAGCAGTCTGGACAGGGCAACTAATGAAAAACTGTTTTTT CASSLDRATNEKLFF
- TRBJ1-2 many TRBV2 TGTGCCAGCAGTGAGGGAAGATCCCGAACCTATGGCTACACCTTC CASSEGRSRTYGYTF
- TRBJ2-1 - TRBV12-3/TRBV12-4 TGTGCCAGCAGAATCTCGGGCTCCTACAATGAGCAGTTCTTC CASRISGSYNEQFF
TRBD2 TRBJ2-1 - TRBV27 TGTGCCAGCAGTGCGGGGGGGATAAACAATGAGCAGTTCTTC CASSAGGINNEQFF
- TRBJ2-3 few TRBV12-3/TRBV12-4 TGTGCCAGCAGTTTTTCGGGCGGGAGCACAGATACGCAGTATTTT CASSFSGGSTDTQYF
TRBD2 TRBJ2-5 few TRBV29-1 TGCAGCGTAAACCTAGCGGGGGCAGAGACCCAGTACTTC CSVNLAGAETQYF